This T cell receptor beta chain was recorded in a study of cytomegalovirus exposure and HLA in healthy donors. Study observations and caveats: Most subjects' HLA-A and HLA-B alleles were reportedly predicted from TCR beta sequences.

Both 60 Vbeta primers and 13 Jbeta primers went into the PCR. Assay: immunoSEQ multiplex PCR; the TCRdb copy retains only in-frame clones and omits some. The sample includes 100,000 to 150,000 clones, 17% of them seen just once. Germline CDR1 reads SQVTM; CDR2 reads ANQGSEA. The CDR3 consists of 13 residues. The V and J ends lost 5 bases and 7 bases, in that order; junction bases with no gene match: 5. A note on this clone: What it binds is not known.

This TCR was sampled from a female donor in good health and CMV-seropositive. V and J are TRBV29-1 and TRBJ1-1, with 12 positions matching TRBD1. Sequencing was carried out using PBMCs. Here the CDR3 DNA reads TGCAGCGTTAGGGACAGGGGGCGTATTGAAGCTTTCTTT. Residues: CSVRDRGRIEAFF.